The entry that follows covers one T cell receptor (beta chain) sequence. Assay used: immunoSEQ multiplex PCR; TCRdb lists only in-frame clones, some missing. The sample yields tens of thousands of clones, over 75% seen once. V lost 3 bases, J lost 12 bases, and 15 bases lay in between. This CDR3 contains 13 residues. Looked up from germline, CDR1 is SEHNR and CDR2 is FQNEAQ (reference sequence). This sample was included in a study of PD-1 blockade in mismatch repair-deficient tumors. The origin of this receptor is an adult with mismatch repair-deficient cancer. The chain combines TRBV7-9 with TRBJ2-1, with a weak D call TRBD2 (5 bases). Sequenced here: peripheral blood, sampled 12 weeks after starting pembrolizumab. The CDR3 region is CASSFRLGEGQFF. In DNA, the CDR3 is TGTGCCAGCAGCTTCCGACTGGGAGAGGGGCAGTTCTTC.